The 5 T cell receptor beta chains in this list originate from one sample, sequenced in a study of Ad26.COV2.S vaccination and SARS-CoV-2 variants. The treatment is: roughly 20 received Ad26.COV2.S at low or high dose, single or two shots; about five received placebo; per-sample allocation not given. The study sampled participants on day 63 after the first vaccine or placebo injection. Generated by immunoSEQ multiplex PCR, the TCRdb table keeps only in-frame clones and is missing some. This sample has hundreds of thousands of clones, with approximately 88% found just once. The sample consisted of peripheral blood, taken in a trial of Ad26.COV2.S vaccine versus placebo. These receptor sequences come from a person aged 18-60 years who received the Ad26.COV2.S COVID-19 vaccine or a placebo.

CDR3 in DNA: TGTGCCACCAGTGATAACCGGGACATTAGCACAGATACGCAGTATTTT. Residues: CATSDNRDISTDTQYF. V and J are TRBV24-1 and TRBJ2-3; tentatively, D is TRBD1 (6 bases). Trimming left V 3 bases short and J 0 bases short, with 12 bases between. CDR3 size: 16 residues. Germline V CDR1 and CDR2: KGHDR, SFDVKD.

The rearrangement links TRBV10-1 to TRBJ2-3; TRBD2 aligns across 12 bases. The CDR3 is 15 amino acids. V lost 5 bases to trimming and J lost 4 bases; unmatched junction nucleotides: 4. CDR1 WNHNN and CDR2 SYGVQD come from the germline V gene (reference sequence). The CDR3, as DNA: TGCGCCAGCAGTCCTAGCGGGAGGGCCCCAGATACGCAGTATTTT. Protein: CASSPSGRAPDTQYF.

This chain uses TRBV5-4 with TRBJ2-7; 12 positions agree with TRBD1. Germline V gives CDR1 SGHNT, CDR2 YYREEE (reference sequence). J gave up 7 bases and V 4 bases, and 15 bases lay outside the gene matches. CDR3 length: 17 residues. The CDR3 reads CASSPSRDRGRLEEQYF. CDR3 sequence (DNA): TGTGCCAGCAGCCCGTCCCGGGACAGGGGGCGGCTAGAAGAGCAGTACTTC.

The rearrangement links TRBV10-3 to TRBJ2-1, with TRBD2 as a possible D gene (6 bases). V lost 1 base, J lost 5 bases, and 12 bases lay in between. Germline CDR1 is ENHRY and CDR2 is SYGVKD. The CDR3 contains 15 residues. The CDR3 reads CAISEFGGGDNEQFF. The CDR3, as DNA: TGTGCCATCAGTGAGTTCGGGGGTGGGGACAATGAGCAGTTCTTC.

The V gene is TRBV19, the J gene TRBJ1-2, with TRBD1 matching 7 bases. The CDR3 extends over 13 amino acids. With 9 bases clipped from V and 6 bases from J, the junction kept 10 bases outside the gene matches. CDR1 and CDR2 (germline): LNHDA, SQIVND (reference sequence). The CDR3 DNA reads TGTGCCAGCCGACAGGGAAAATCTGATGGCTACACCTTC. Its protein is CASRQGKSDGYTF.